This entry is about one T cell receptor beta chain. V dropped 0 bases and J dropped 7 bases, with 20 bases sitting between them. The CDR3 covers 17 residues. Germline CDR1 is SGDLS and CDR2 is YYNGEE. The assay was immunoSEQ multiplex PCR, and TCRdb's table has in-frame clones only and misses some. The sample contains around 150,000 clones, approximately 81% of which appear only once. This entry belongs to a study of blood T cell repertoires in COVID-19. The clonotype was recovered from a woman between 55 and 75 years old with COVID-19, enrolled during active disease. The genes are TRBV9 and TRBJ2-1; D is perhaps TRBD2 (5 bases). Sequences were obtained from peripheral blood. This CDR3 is CASSVGGQRGPGNEQFF. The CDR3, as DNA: TGTGCCAGCAGCGTAGGGGGTCAGAGAGGACCGGGGAATGAGCAGTTCTTC.